This T cell receptor beta chain emerged from a study of shared clonotypes between healthy human individuals. Overall study findings and caveats: Donor clonotype sharing was expected to depend on sequencing depth.

V was shortened by 3 bases and J by 3 bases, with 6 bases between the two germline ends. CDR3 length equals 13 residues. Germline loops: CDR1 SGHTA, CDR2 FQGNSA. Deep-level settings were used for running the assay. Original data processing: Without quality scores, immunoSEQ junctional reads could not be filtered like full-length reads. Clones were read by immunoSEQ multiplex PCR, and TCRdb kept only the in-frame ones, dropping some. Clone size and the V and J calls come from that table; the DNA yielded D and trimming. The table shows about 490,000 clones, with 70% to 80% occurring only once. As concerns this clone: Its antigen is not identified.

Material for sequencing was PBMCs. The J gene is TRBJ1-3, the V gene TRBV7-2; D gene uncertain. The clonotype originates from a middle-aged woman in good health. Some clones in this sample may be carry-over from other donors' samples. The CDR3 region has the DNA TGTGCCAGCAGCTTCTTCGTTGGAAACACCATATATTTT. This translates into CASSFFVGNTIYF.